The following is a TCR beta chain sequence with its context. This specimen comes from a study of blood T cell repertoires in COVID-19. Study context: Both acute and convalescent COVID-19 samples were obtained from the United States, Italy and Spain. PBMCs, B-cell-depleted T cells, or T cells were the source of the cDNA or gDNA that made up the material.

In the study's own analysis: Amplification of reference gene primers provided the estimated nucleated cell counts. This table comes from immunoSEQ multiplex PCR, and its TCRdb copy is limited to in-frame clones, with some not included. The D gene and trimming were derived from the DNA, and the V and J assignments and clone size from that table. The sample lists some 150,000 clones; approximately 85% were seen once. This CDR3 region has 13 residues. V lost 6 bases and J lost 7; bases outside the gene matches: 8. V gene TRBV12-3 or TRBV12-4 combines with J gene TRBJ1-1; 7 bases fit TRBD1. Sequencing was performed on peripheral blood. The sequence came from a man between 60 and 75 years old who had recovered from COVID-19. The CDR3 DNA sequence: TGTGCCAGCAGGGCGGGGACAGCGAGTGAAGCTTTCTTT. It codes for CASRAGTASEAFF.